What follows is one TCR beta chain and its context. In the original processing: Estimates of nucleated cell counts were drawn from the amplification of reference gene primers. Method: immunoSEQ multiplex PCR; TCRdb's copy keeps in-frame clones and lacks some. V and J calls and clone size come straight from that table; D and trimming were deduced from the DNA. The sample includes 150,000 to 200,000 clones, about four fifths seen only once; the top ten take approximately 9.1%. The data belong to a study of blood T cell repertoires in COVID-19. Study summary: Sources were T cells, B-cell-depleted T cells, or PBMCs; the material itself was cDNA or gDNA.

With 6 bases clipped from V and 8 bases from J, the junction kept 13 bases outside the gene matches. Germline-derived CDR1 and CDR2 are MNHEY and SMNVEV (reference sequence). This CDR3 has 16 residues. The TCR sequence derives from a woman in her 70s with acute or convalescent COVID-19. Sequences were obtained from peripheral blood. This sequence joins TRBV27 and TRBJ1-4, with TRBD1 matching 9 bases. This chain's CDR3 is CASRGQGGGVGEKLFF. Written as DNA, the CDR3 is TGTGCCAGCAGGGGACAGGGTGGGGGAGTTGGAGAAAAACTGTTTTTT.